This T cell receptor (beta chain) was found in a study of blood T cells in healthy people across ages. Notes on the study in general: Roughly linearly, TCR beta diversity per million T cells fell as age increased. As naive T cell percentage varied, TCR beta diversity correlated strongly with it.

In the case of this clonotype: Antigen specificity is unknown.

The germline CDR1 and CDR2 sequences are GTSNPN and SVGIG (reference sequence). V was clipped by 2 bases and J by 3 bases, with 11 bases between them. The CDR3 has 14 amino acids. Using a J-beta primer mix together with a sample-barcoded 5' primer, a second PCR was run for roughly 7 to 11 cycles. TCRdb reprocessed the 5' RACE reads via MiXCR and lists one record per CDR3 protein. The table has around 1,000,000 distinct CDR3 sequences, more than 30% seen once. Sequenced sample: blood. The TCR was taken from a man between 18 and 29 years old in good health. V usage is TRBV30 and J usage is TRBJ2-1, with D maybe TRBD2 (5 bases). The CDR3 DNA reads TGTGCCTGGAGTTCCGGGATCCGCTACAATGAGCAGTTCTTC. Protein: CAWSSGIRYNEQFF. Filled out from reference TRBV30 and TRBJ2-1, the complete variable domain reads SQTIHQWPATLVQPVGSPLSLECTVEGTSNPNLYWYRQAAGRGLQLLFYSVGIGQISSEVPQNLSASRPQDRQFILSSKKLLLSDSGFYLCAWSSGIRYNEQFFGPGTRLTVL.